These 7 T cell receptor beta chains were sequenced from one sample in a study of OX40 agonist ivuxolimab in advanced cancers. Profiling relied on immunoSEQ multiplex PCR, and the TCRdb table lists in-frame clones only, not all of them. The sample carries about 56,000 clones, 82% recorded once. Sequencing used CD4+ or CD8+ T cells sorted from blood, obtained in a trial of the OX40 agonist ivuxolimab. The receptors derive from an adult with an advanced solid tumor such as melanoma, head and neck, liver or kidney cancer.

A single count supports this clone. The CDR3 loop reads CASSYSKSGEETQYF. CDR3 DNA sequence: TGTGCCAGCAGTTACTCGAAGTCAGGGGAAGAGACCCAGTACTTC. The rearrangement links TRBV6-6 to TRBJ2-5, with D possibly being TRBD1 (6 bases). Germline V gene sequence: CDR1 MNHNY, CDR2 SVGAGI (reference sequence). The CDR3 sequence is 15 residues long. With 0 bases removed from V and 3 bases from J, the gap between germline ends came to 11 bases.

Only one count was recorded for this clone. The J gene is TRBJ2-1, the V gene TRBV28, with 8 positions matching TRBD2. Trimming took 3 bases from V and 7 from J; bases not matched to a gene: 11. CDR1 is MDHEN and CDR2 is SYDVKM in the germline V gene. The CDR3 has 16 residues. The chain's CDR3 is CASSFLGSGSGNEQFF. The CDR3 nucleotides read TGTGCCAGCAGTTTCCTTGGGAGCGGGAGTGGTAATGAGCAGTTCTTC.

The chain recombines TRBV7-2 with TRBJ2-3, with D tentatively TRBD1 or TRBD2 (7 bases each). The ends were cut back, 4 bases at V and 0 bases at J, with 14 bases in the middle. This CDR3 spans 16 amino acids. Germline V gives CDR1 SGHTA, CDR2 FQGNSA. The CDR3 spells CASSSQGGRSTDTQYF. CDR3 DNA sequence: TGTGCCAGCAGCTCCCAGGGGGGGCGAAGCACAGATACGCAGTATTTT. The complete variable domain, with remaining parts taken from reference TRBV7-2 and TRBJ2-3, reads GAGVSQSPSNKVTEKGKDVELRCDPISGHTALYWYRQSLGQGLEFLIYFQGNSAPDKSGLPSDRFSAERTGGSVSTLTIQRTQQEDSAVYLCASSSQGGRSTDTQYFGPGTRLTVL.

The chain joins TRBV6-1 to TRBJ2-5; TRBD1 matches at 8 bases. The CDR3 length is 13 residues. Germline-derived CDR1 and CDR2 are MNHNS and SASEGT. With V trimmed by 7 bases and J by 4 bases, 5 bases remained unmatched. The CDR3 sequence: CASTQDRGETQYF. The CDR3 nucleotides read TGTGCCAGCACCCAAGACAGGGGAGAGACCCAGTACTTC.

The V gene is TRBV19, the J gene TRBJ1-2, with D unresolved. The CDR3 has 14 residues. Germline V gene sequence: CDR1 LNHDA, CDR2 SQIVND (reference sequence). Trimming removed 2 bases at V and 3 bases at J, with 10 bases between. Here the CDR3 DNA reads TGTGCCAGTAGTATACGGGGAAAGGACTATGGCTACACCTTC. This translates into CASSIRGKDYGYTF.

V and J are TRBV5-5 and TRBJ1-1, with TRBD1 matching over 8 bases. Germline-derived CDR1 and CDR2 are SGHKS and YYEKEE (reference sequence). This CDR3 spans 15 amino acids. The V segment lost 3 bases and the J segment 4 bases; nucleotides outside the gene matches: 8. The CDR3 loop reads CASSSSGTGGTEAFF. In DNA, the CDR3 is TGTGCCAGCAGCTCTAGCGGGACAGGAGGCACTGAAGCTTTCTTT.

This clone is a singleton in its sample. The chain combines TRBV7-2 with TRBJ1-2; the D is unclear. Per germline, CDR1 SGHTA and CDR2 FQGNSA. CDR3 length equals 14 residues. V shed 5 bases and J shed 3 bases, with 13 bases lying between them. The CDR3 bases are TGTGCCAGCAGCCTGACGGATGGGGACTATGGCTACACCTTC. Its translation is CASSLTDGDYGYTF.